This T cell receptor (beta chain) was identified in a study of T cell clones after liver transplantation. Study details: Patients counted as tolerant after at least one year off all immunosuppression, enzymes not exceeding twice normal. Findings and limits, study-wide: A larger donor-reactive than third-party decline suggested partial antigen-specific deletion. In 5 of 8 subjects, circulating graft-donor-reactive CD4 TCRbeta sequences fell significantly after transplant. Post-transplant time points were not standardized, so conclusions are preliminary.

Profiled with immunoSEQ multiplex PCR; TCRdb holds only in-frame clones, not every one. This table has roughly 55,000 clones, less than 85% appearing once. With respect to this clone: The antigen remains undetermined.

CDR1 ENHRY and CDR2 SYGVKD come from the germline V gene. The CDR3 sequence is 16 residues long. Trimming cost V 2 bases and J 4 bases, with 18 bases left between them. The specimen was CD4+ T cells from blood, collected before liver transplant. The source of this sequence is a human donor who received a liver transplant. The V and J genes are TRBV10-3 and TRBJ2-7; D may be TRBD2 (6 bases). CDR3 sequence: CAISETGVARSYEQYF. The CDR3 DNA is TGTGCCATCAGTGAGACGGGGGTGGCTCGCTCGTACGAGCAGTACTTC.